This passage covers 2 T cell receptor beta chains from one sample sequenced in a study of CD8 T cells in Susac syndrome. Random hexamers were used to reverse transcribe an amount of roughly 0.5 to 1 ug RNA. Each CDR3 protein is one row after TCRdb ran MiXCR on the immunoSEQ multiplex PCR reads. The table has 85,000 to 130,000 distinct CDR3 sequences, roughly 95% seen once; the top ten hold roughly 0.43%. The sequencing input was CD8+ T cells from PBMCs. The receptors were sampled from a human donor with Susac syndrome.

The chain couples TRBV6-5 to TRBJ2-2; the D gene is possibly TRBD2 (6 bases). The CDR3 extends over 15 amino acids. Between the trimmed V and J ends, which lost 2 bases and 1 base, there was a span of 8 bases. The germline V gene has CDR1 MNHEY and CDR2 SVGAGI. The CDR3 region is CASSYVAVNTGELFF. CDR3 sequence (DNA): TGTGCCAGCAGTTACGTAGCGGTGAACACCGGGGAGCTGTTTTTT.

CDR3 amino acids: CASSQERTGGSPLHF. Written as DNA, the CDR3 is TGTGCCAGCAGCCAAGAAAGGACAGGCGGTTCACCCCTCCACTTT. The rearrangement links TRBV14 to TRBJ1-6; 7 nucleotides match TRBD1. The junction had 5 bases not matched to a gene; V was cut back by 0 bases and J by 9 bases. Looked up from germline, CDR1 is SGHDN and CDR2 is FVKESK. The CDR3 has 15 amino acids.